Below, one TCR beta chain is given with its context. This sample stems from a study of blood T cell repertoires in COVID-19. Per the study methods: Nucleated cell number was recorded as an estimate derived from reference gene primer amplification. The repertoire was sequenced with immunoSEQ multiplex PCR; TCRdb's copy has only in-frame clones and lacks some. For V, J and clone size, that table is used; D and trimming come from the DNA. The repertoire has 300,000 to 400,000 clones, about nine tenths of them found once; the top ten carry 7.3%. The germline gives CDR1 SGHTS, CDR2 YDEGEE. This CDR3 has 16 residues. Trimming at V came to 0 bases and at J to 1 base, leaving 7 bases not matched to a gene. It was during active infection that Seattle patients were enrolled and then longitudinally followed.

The J gene is TRBJ2-7, the V gene TRBV5-8, with 7 bases aligning to TRBD1. This receptor was obtained from a woman aged 65 to 85 with COVID-19, enrolled during active disease. What was sequenced was peripheral blood. CDR3 bases: TGTGCCAGCAGCTTGGGGCAGGGGGTGACTTCCTACGAGCAGTACTTC. This sequence encodes CASSLGQGVTSYEQYF.